The 13 T cell receptor beta chains reported below all come from one sample, sequenced in a study of T cell changes during pregnancy in multiple sclerosis. Clones were read by immunoSEQ multiplex PCR, and TCRdb kept only the in-frame ones, dropping some. The profile covers more than 40,000 clones, with 90% to 95% appearing a single time and about 4.5% taken by the ten largest. Sample: CD8+ T cells from peripheral blood mononuclear cells, taken in the first trimester of pregnancy. The receptor source for this set is a female donor with multiple sclerosis, enrolled in a pregnancy study.

This chain joins TRBV4-2 and TRBJ2-6; 11 nucleotides align to TRBD2. The CDR3 contains 20 residues. Germline assignment: CDR1 LGHNA and CDR2 YNFKEQ. Trimming at V came to 3 bases and at J to 1 base, leaving 11 bases not matched to a gene. This CDR3 reads CASSHDSSGGASSGANVLTF. The CDR3 nucleotides are TGTGCCAGCAGCCATGACAGTAGCGGGGGGGCTTCTTCTGGGGCCAACGTCCTGACTTTC.

The chain recombines TRBV7-9 with TRBJ2-2; 9 bases fit TRBD2. The length of the CDR3 is 16 residues. Trimming removed 3 bases from V and 2 bases from J; junction bases left unmatched: 4. From germline, CDR1 is SEHNR and CDR2 FQNEAQ (reference sequence). For the CDR3, the DNA is TGTGCCAGCAGCTTCCCTAGCGGGATAAACACCGGGGAGCTGTTTTTT. Translation gives CASSFPSGINTGELFF. Filled out from reference TRBV7-9 and TRBJ2-2, the complete variable domain reads DTGVSQNPRHKITKRGQNVTFRCDPISEHNRLYWYRQTLGQGPEFLTYFQNEAQLEKSRLLSDRFSAERPKGSFSTLEIQRTEQGDSAMYLCASSFPSGINTGELFFGEGSRLTVL.

The V gene is TRBV19, the J gene TRBJ1-5; D may be TRBD1 (5 bases). V was cut by 7 bases and J by 5 bases, with 18 bases left in between. This CDR3 contains 15 residues. Germline-derived CDR1 and CDR2 are LNHDA and SQIVND (reference sequence). CDR3 bases: TGTGCCAGTACCCTAACGGGGGGGTATTATCAGCCCCAGCATTTT. It specifies CASTLTGGYYQPQHF.

This clone was found once. V and J are TRBV7-8 and TRBJ1-3; D is possibly TRBD1 (6 bases). The CDR3 has 17 residues. Germline CDR1 reads SGHVS; CDR2 reads FQNEAQ. V was trimmed by 5 bases and J by 7 bases, leaving 24 bases between them. CDR3 in amino acids: CASSLRDIFDTRNTIYF. CDR3 DNA: TGTGCCAGCAGCCTTAGGGACATTTTCGACACCCGGAACACCATATATTTT.

This sequence joins TRBV19 and TRBJ1-2; D may be TRBD1 (5 bases). Germline V gives CDR1 LNHDA, CDR2 SQIVND (reference sequence). V lost 5 bases and J 4 bases, leaving 17 bases between the germline ends. The CDR3 consists of 15 residues. CDR3 loop: CASSSGSSLIYGYTF. DNA of the CDR3: TGTGCCAGTAGTTCAGGGTCAAGCCTGATCTATGGCTACACCTTC.

The chain uses TRBV19 and TRBJ2-1; D perhaps matches TRBD1 (6 bases). Per germline, CDR1 LNHDA and CDR2 SQIVND (reference sequence). V lost 6 bases to trimming and J lost 0 bases, with 18 bases between them. This CDR3 has 17 amino acids. The CDR3 coding sequence is TGTGCCAGTAGCAGAGGCTGGACAGACATCTCCTACAATGAGCAGTTCTTC. As protein: CASSRGWTDISYNEQFF.

V gene TRBV7-3 combines with J gene TRBJ2-7; TRBD1 matches at 7 bases. This CDR3 is 16 amino acids long. V lost 5 bases and J lost 2; bases outside the gene matches: 12. The germline CDR1 and CDR2 sequences are SGHTA and FQGTGA. The CDR3 region has the DNA TGTGCCAGCAGCCCCAACCCACCGGGACAGACCTACGAGCAGTACTTC. It is translated as CASSPNPPGQTYEQYF.

This chain links TRBV13 with TRBJ1-2; no clear D. The ends were cut back, 7 bases at V and 3 bases at J, with 18 bases in the middle. Germline V CDR1 and CDR2: PRHDT, FYEKMQ (reference sequence). The CDR3 runs 15 residues. CDR3 bases: TGTGCCAGCACCCTACTTACGGTGGGAGACTATGGCTACACCTTC. The encoded protein is CASTLLTVGDYGYTF.

The rearrangement links TRBV4-3 to TRBJ2-1, with D tentatively TRBD2 (7 bases). This CDR3 has 16 amino acids. The V end lost 1 base, the J end lost 7 bases, and 17 bases lay between the germline ends. Germline CDR1 LGHNA, CDR2 YSLEER. The CDR3 loop is CASSQGYNGGRNEQFF. The CDR3 coding sequence is TGCGCCAGCAGCCAAGGGTATAACGGGGGGCGGAATGAGCAGTTCTTC.

The V call is TRBV29-1, the J call TRBJ2-1, with 12 bases lining up with TRBD2. CDR1 is SQVTM, CDR2 ANQGSEA, per germline. The ends lost 3 bases at V and 8 bases at J; junction bases unmatched: 8. This CDR3 has 15 residues. CDR3 bases: TGCAGCGTTGATCCTAGCGGGAGGGCCGTCGATGAGCAGTTCTTC. Amino acid sequence: CSVDPSGRAVDEQFF.

The V gene is TRBV5-5, the J gene TRBJ1-5, with 10 bases identical to TRBD1. The V gene's germline CDR1 is SGHKS and CDR2 YYEKEE (reference sequence). This CDR3 has 14 residues. Losses at the gene ends were 4 bases for V and 4 bases for J; bases not matched to a gene: 2. Here the CDR3 DNA reads TGTGCCAGCAGCCCGGACAGGGGGAATCAGCCCCAGCATTTT. Encoded protein: CASSPDRGNQPQHF. Combining the CDR3 with reference TRBV5-5 and TRBJ1-5 gives the whole variable domain DAGVTQSPTHLIKTRGQQVTLRCSPISGHKSVSWYQQVLGQGPQFIFQYYEKEERGRGNFPDRFSARQFPNYSSELNVNALLLGDSALYLCASSPDRGNQPQHFGDGTRLSIL.

The genes are TRBV11-2 and TRBJ2-7, with 8 positions matching TRBD2. The length of the CDR3 is 14 residues. The ends lost 1 base at V and 2 bases at J; junction bases unmatched: 1. Germline CDR1 SGHAT, CDR2 FQNNGV. The DNA for the CDR3 is TGTGCCAGCAGCTTAGCGGGAGGGCCCTACGAGCAGTACTTC. As protein: CASSLAGGPYEQYF.

The gene calls are TRBV5-8 and TRBJ2-6, with TRBD2 matching 11 bases. The CDR3 runs to 19 residues. V lost 0 bases and J lost 3; bases outside the gene matches: 8. CDR1 is SGHTS and CDR2 is YDEGEE in the germline V gene. The CDR3 spells CASSLVLAGGPDGANVLTF. In DNA form, the CDR3 reads TGTGCCAGCAGCTTGGTATTAGCGGGAGGGCCTGATGGGGCCAACGTCCTGACTTTC.